Each of the 25 T cell receptor beta chains below was sequenced from the same sample in a study of cytomegalovirus exposure and HLA in healthy donors. Vbeta (60) and Jbeta (13) primers were used in the PCR. Libraries were prepared by immunoSEQ multiplex PCR; TCRdb keeps only in-frame clonotypes and omits some of them. The sample carries some 170,000 clones, 55% to 75% recorded once. Source material: PBMCs. Receptor source: a human donor in good health.

The rearrangement uses TRBV7-9 and TRBJ2-4, with D possibly matching TRBD2 (6 bases). V lost 1 base to trimming and J lost 8 bases, with 12 bases between them. This CDR3 region has 14 residues. The V gene's germline CDR1 is SEHNR and CDR2 FQNEAQ (reference sequence). The CDR3 bases are TGTGCCAGCAGCTTAGACCGGGGGTTGGACATTCAGTACTTC. This gives the protein CASSLDRGLDIQYF.

This sequence joins TRBV7-2 and TRBJ2-3, with 13 bases lining up with TRBD2. The CDR3 runs to 17 residues. Germline V lookup: CDR1 SGHTA, CDR2 FQGNSA. J was trimmed by 0 bases and V by 4 bases; bases with no gene match: 4. The CDR3 DNA is TGTGCCAGCAGCTCTGGGACTAGCGGGGTTAGCACAGATACGCAGTATTTT. This codes for CASSSGTSGVSTDTQYF.

This chain's CDR3 is CATSMVGNTEAFF. In DNA form, the CDR3 reads TGTGCCACCAGCATGGTCGGGAACACTGAAGCTTTCTTT. The rearrangement links TRBV15 to TRBJ1-1, with D unresolved. Trimming took 4 bases from V and 1 from J, leaving 7 bases between them. CDR3 length equals 13 residues. Per the germline V gene, CDR1 is LNHNV and CDR2 is YYDKDF (reference sequence). Looking up the rest from reference TRBV15 and TRBJ1-1 gives the full variable domain: DAMVIQNPRYQVTQFGKPVTLSCSQTLNHNVMYWYQQKSSQAPKLLFHYYDKDFNNEADTPDNFQSRRPNTSFCFLDIRSPGLGDTAMYLCATSMVGNTEAFFGQGTRLTVV.

The genes are TRBV2 and TRBJ2-5; D might be TRBD1 (6 bases). The DNA end favors TRBJ2-7, so the J call may be wrong. Germline-derived CDR1 and CDR2 are SNHLY and FYNNEI. CDR3 size: 14 residues. DNA for the CDR3: TGTGCCACCTTGTCCAGACAGGCAACCTACGAGCAGTACTTC. It codes for CATLSRQATYEQYF.

The rearrangement joins TRBV6-5 to TRBJ1-6; D ambiguous. Germline V gives CDR1 MNHEY, CDR2 SVGAGI. Trimming left V 4 bases short and J 14 bases short, with 12 bases between. CDR3 length: 12 residues. The CDR3 loop is CASSLPPGALHF. CDR3 DNA sequence: TGTGCCAGCAGTTTACCCCCTGGAGCCCTCCACTTT.

This clone was recorded at least ten times. The chain employs TRBV7-2 and TRBJ1-5; D call uncertain. The germline V gene encodes CDR1 SGHTA and CDR2 FQGNSA. V lost 1 base and J 7 bases, leaving 5 bases between the germline ends. The CDR3 has 12 amino acids. CDR3 DNA sequence: TGTGCCAGCAGCTTAGGGGAGCAGCCCCAGCATTTT. Its translation is CASSLGEQPQHF.

This chain links TRBV29-1 with TRBJ1-1; possible D gene TRBD1, 6 bases. The CDR3 loop spans 13 amino acids. Trimming removed 5 bases at V and 0 bases at J, with 10 bases between. Germline V gene sequence: CDR1 SQVTM, CDR2 ANQGSEA. CDR3 sequence: CSVTGNLNTEAFF. The CDR3 bases are TGCAGCGTTACAGGGAATTTGAACACTGAAGCTTTCTTT.

The chain joins TRBV7-9 to TRBJ2-1, with TRBD2 as a possible D gene (6 bases). The germline CDR1 and CDR2 sequences are SEHNR and FQNEAQ (reference sequence). With 5 bases removed from V and 4 bases from J, the gap between germline ends came to 18 bases. The CDR3 runs to 16 residues. The CDR3 here is CASSPRENILYNEQFF. In DNA form, the CDR3 reads TGTGCCAGCAGCCCCCGGGAGAACATACTTTACAATGAGCAGTTCTTC.

This clone was recorded at least ten times. This chain links TRBV4-3 with TRBJ2-3; TRBD2 agrees at 9 bases. The V and J ends lost 1 base and 5 bases, in that order; junction bases with no gene match: 10. Germline V lookup: CDR1 LGHNA, CDR2 YSLEER. This CDR3 has 17 residues. The CDR3 here is CASSQGAAGGRGDTQYF. The CDR3 DNA follows: TGCGCCAGCAGCCAAGGGGCGGCGGGGGGGCGGGGAGATACGCAGTATTTT.

This rearrangement joins TRBV2 to TRBJ1-1; D is possibly TRBD1 (6 bases). Germline CDR1 is SNHLY and CDR2 is FYNNEI. The CDR3 is made up of 14 amino acids. V was cut by 6 bases and J by 1 base, with 12 bases left in between. CDR3 region: CASSPQGPNTEAFF. As DNA, the CDR3 is TGTGCCAGCAGCCCACAGGGTCCGAACACTGAAGCTTTCTTT.

This clone was counted only a few times. The chain recombines TRBV11-3 with TRBJ2-1; TRBD1 is a possible D gene (6 bases). Trimming left V 4 bases short and J 12 bases short, with 16 bases between. This CDR3 is 13 amino acids long. The germline V gene has CDR1 SGHNT and CDR2 YENEEA. CDR3 sequence: CASSSYPDRGQFF. CDR3 nucleotide sequence: TGTGCCAGCAGCTCTTACCCGGACAGAGGGCAGTTCTTC.

This rearrangement joins TRBV5-5 to TRBJ1-6, with D possibly TRBD1 on 6 matching bases. Trimming took 4 bases from V and 5 from J, leaving 10 bases between them. This CDR3 is 14 amino acids long. Germline V gene lookup returns CDR1 SGHKS and CDR2 YYEKEE (reference sequence). The CDR3 loop is CASSTRTDNSPLHF. The CDR3, as DNA: TGTGCCAGCAGCACCCGGACAGATAATTCACCCCTCCACTTT.

V gene TRBV18 combines with J gene TRBJ1-2; a weak D match, TRBD1 (6 bases). Germline CDR1 KGHSH, CDR2 LQKENI. V lost 0 bases and J 7 bases, leaving 12 bases between the germline ends. The CDR3 covers 14 residues. The CDR3 spells CASSPPGGAGGYTF. The CDR3 DNA sequence: TGTGCCAGCTCACCACCAGGGGGTGCTGGTGGCTACACCTTC.

The chain has TRBV5-4 and TRBJ1-1; TRBD1 agrees at 8 bases. Germline CDR1 and CDR2: SGHNT and YYREEE (reference sequence). The CDR3 has 15 residues. V trimming: 6 bases; J trimming: 1 base; junction bases outside the gene matches: 8. CDR3 region: CASMRAGGGNTEAFF. CDR3 DNA sequence: TGTGCCAGCATGCGCGCAGGGGGCGGGAACACTGAAGCTTTCTTT.

The chain recombines TRBV5-6 with TRBJ2-3; 9 nucleotides match TRBD2. The V gene end was trimmed by 2 bases and the J gene end by 6 bases; junction bases not matched to a gene: 7. The CDR3 consists of 15 residues. CDR1 and CDR2 from the germline V gene are SGHDT and YYEEEE. The CDR3 reads CASSLGRGGSDTQYF. The CDR3 DNA reads TGTGCCAGCAGCTTAGGGCGGGGGGGTTCTGATACGCAGTATTTT.

V gene TRBV4-1 combines with J gene TRBJ1-6; D is unclear. Trimming removed 0 bases from V and 0 bases from J, with 9 bases in between. Germline loops: CDR1 MGHRA, CDR2 YSYEKL. This CDR3 has 17 residues. In DNA form, the CDR3 reads TGCGCCAGCAGCCAAGAATTACTGGTCTCCTATAATTCACCCCTCCACTTT. This gives the protein CASSQELLVSYNSPLHF.

The chain uses TRBV18 and TRBJ1-1; tentative D call: TRBD1 (5 bases). The CDR3 length is 13 residues. V lost 8 bases and J 3 bases, leaving 13 bases between the germline ends. CDR1 is KGHSH, CDR2 LQKENI, per germline. CDR3 nucleotide sequence: TGTGCCAGCGTACCCCAGGGTTACACTGAAGCTTTCTTT. Encoded protein: CASVPQGYTEAFF.

This clone has more than one count but fewer than ten. The chain links TRBV2 to TRBJ2-3; 8 bases agree with TRBD2. Germline assignment: CDR1 SNHLY and CDR2 FYNNEI. The CDR3 loop spans 12 amino acids. V dropped 8 bases and J dropped 5; count of bases not matched to a gene: 3. The chain's CDR3 is CASRGGEDTQYF. The CDR3 DNA reads as TGTGCCAGCCGGGGGGGCGAAGATACGCAGTATTTT.

This clone was seen just once. J is TRBJ2-2 and V is TRBV2; 7 nucleotides line up with TRBD2. The germline V gene has CDR1 SNHLY and CDR2 FYNNEI. With 7 bases clipped from V and 2 bases from J, the junction kept 4 bases outside the gene matches. This CDR3 comprises 14 residues. CDR3 DNA: TGTGCCAGCATGGGGAGGGAAAACACCGGGGAGCTGTTTTTT. This translates into CASMGRENTGELFF.

This clone was recorded once. The chain employs TRBV5-1 and TRBJ1-1, with a weak D call TRBD1 (5 bases). Between the trimmed V and J ends, which lost 0 bases and 5 bases, there was a span of 17 bases. Germline CDR1 reads SGHRS; CDR2 reads YFSETQ. This CDR3 region has 16 residues. The CDR3 DNA sequence: TGCGCCAGCAGCTTGGGGCGGGACGGTGCTGGAACTGAAGCTTTCTTT. Translation gives CASSLGRDGAGTEAFF.

This chain links TRBV6-1 with TRBJ2-3, with D tentatively TRBD2 (5 bases). The germline V gene has CDR1 MNHNS and CDR2 SASEGT. V dropped 3 bases and J dropped 2 bases, with 12 bases sitting between them. This CDR3 is built from 15 residues. In DNA, the CDR3 is TGTGCCAGCAGTGAGCTAGCCGTAGTCACAGATACGCAGTATTTT. Translated, it gives CASSELAVVTDTQYF.

DNA for the CDR3: TGTGCCAGCAGCGCGGACAGGGGGCGGCAGCCCCAGCATTTT. It is translated as CASSADRGRQPQHF. The chain combines TRBV11-2 with TRBJ1-5, with 11 nucleotides matching TRBD1. Per the germline V gene, CDR1 is SGHAT and CDR2 is FQNNGV. J was trimmed by 7 bases and V by 5 bases; bases with no gene match: 4. The CDR3 consists of 14 residues.

This clone occurred once. The chain couples TRBV7-9 to TRBJ2-3, with TRBD2 matching 8 bases. The CDR3 spans 15 residues. Trimming at V came to 5 bases and at J to 5 bases, leaving 9 bases not matched to a gene. Germline CDR1 reads SEHNR; CDR2 reads FQNEAQ (reference sequence). The CDR3: CASSLRLASGDTQYF. The CDR3 region has the DNA TGTGCCAGCAGCCTAAGACTAGCGTCAGGAGATACGCAGTATTTT.

This clone has more than one count but fewer than ten. The chain uses TRBV6-1 and TRBJ1-1, with 7 positions matching TRBD1. This CDR3 contains 13 residues. Germline values: CDR1 MNHNS, CDR2 SASEGT. The junction had 3 bases not matched to a gene; V was cut back by 3 bases and J by 5 bases. This CDR3 reads CASSDRGETEAFF. In DNA, the CDR3 is TGTGCCAGCAGTGACAGGGGGGAGACTGAAGCTTTCTTT.

The genes are TRBV7-9 and TRBJ2-1; 10 bases map to TRBD2. Germline lookup yields CDR1 SEHNR and CDR2 FQNEAQ (reference sequence). The ends lost 0 bases at V and 4 bases at J; junction bases unmatched: 3. CDR3 length: 16 amino acids. As DNA, the CDR3 is TGTGCCAGCAGCTTAGCGGAGCGGGGGGGTTACAATGAGCAGTTCTTC. Amino acid sequence: CASSLAERGGYNEQFF.